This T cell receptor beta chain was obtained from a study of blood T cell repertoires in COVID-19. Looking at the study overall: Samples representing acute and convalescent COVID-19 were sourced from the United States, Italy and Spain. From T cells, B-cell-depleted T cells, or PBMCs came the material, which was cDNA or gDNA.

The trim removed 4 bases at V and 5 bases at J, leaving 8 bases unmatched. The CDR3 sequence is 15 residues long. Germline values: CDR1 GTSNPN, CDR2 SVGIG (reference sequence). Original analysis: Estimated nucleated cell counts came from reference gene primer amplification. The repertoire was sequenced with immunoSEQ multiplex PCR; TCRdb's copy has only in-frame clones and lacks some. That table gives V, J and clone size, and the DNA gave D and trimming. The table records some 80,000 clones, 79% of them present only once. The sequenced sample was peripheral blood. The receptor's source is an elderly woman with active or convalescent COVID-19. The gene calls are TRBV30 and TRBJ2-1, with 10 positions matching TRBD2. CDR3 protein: CAWKIGTSENNEQFF. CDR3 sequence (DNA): TGTGCCTGGAAGATCGGGACTAGCGAGAACAATGAGCAGTTCTTC. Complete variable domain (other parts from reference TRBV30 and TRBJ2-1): SQTIHQWPATLVQPVGSPLSLECTVEGTSNPNLYWYRQAAGRGLQLLFYSVGIGQISSEVPQNLSASRPQDRQFILSSKKLLLSDSGFYLCAWKIGTSENNEQFFGPGTRLTVL.